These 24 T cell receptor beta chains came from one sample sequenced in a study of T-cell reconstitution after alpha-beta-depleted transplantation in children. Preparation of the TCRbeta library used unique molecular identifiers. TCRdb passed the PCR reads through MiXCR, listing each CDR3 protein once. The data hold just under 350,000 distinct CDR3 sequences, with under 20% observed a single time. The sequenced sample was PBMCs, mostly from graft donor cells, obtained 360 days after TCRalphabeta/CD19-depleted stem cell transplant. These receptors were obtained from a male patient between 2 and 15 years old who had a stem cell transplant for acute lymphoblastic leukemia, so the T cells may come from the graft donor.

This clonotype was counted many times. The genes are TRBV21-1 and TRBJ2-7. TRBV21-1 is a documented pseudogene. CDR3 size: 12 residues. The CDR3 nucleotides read TGTGCCAGCAGCAACAGTTACTACGAGCAGTACTTC. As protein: CASSNSYYEQYF.

CDR3 residues: CASSPLWGGLNNEQFF. The CDR3 DNA reads TGTGCCAGCAGTCCCCTCTGGGGGGGCCTCAACAATGAGCAGTTCTTC. The rearrangement links TRBV28 to TRBJ2-1; TRBD2 is a possible D gene (7 bases). V was cut by 5 bases and J by 5 bases, with 19 bases left in between. The CDR3 runs 16 residues. The germline V gene encodes CDR1 MDHEN and CDR2 SYDVKM.

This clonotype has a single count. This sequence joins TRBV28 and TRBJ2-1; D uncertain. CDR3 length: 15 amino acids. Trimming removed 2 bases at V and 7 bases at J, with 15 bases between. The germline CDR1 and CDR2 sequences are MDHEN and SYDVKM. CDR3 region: CASSLPPWSSNEQFF. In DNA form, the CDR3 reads TGTGCCAGCAGTTTACCCCCTTGGTCCTCGAATGAGCAGTTCTTC. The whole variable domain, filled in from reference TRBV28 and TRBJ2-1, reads DVKVTQSSRYLVKRTGEKVFLECVQDMDHENMFWYRQDPGLGLRLIYFSYDVKMKEKGDIPEGYSVSREKKERFSLILESASTNQTSMYLCASSLPPWSSNEQFFGPGTRLTVL.

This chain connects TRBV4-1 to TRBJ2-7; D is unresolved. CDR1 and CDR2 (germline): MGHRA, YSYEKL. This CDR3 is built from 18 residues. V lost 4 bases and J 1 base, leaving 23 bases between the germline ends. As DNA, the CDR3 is TGCGCCAGCAGCCCACTTACCAGCCTACCGTCATGGTCCTACGAGCAGTACTTC. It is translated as CASSPLTSLPSWSYEQYF.

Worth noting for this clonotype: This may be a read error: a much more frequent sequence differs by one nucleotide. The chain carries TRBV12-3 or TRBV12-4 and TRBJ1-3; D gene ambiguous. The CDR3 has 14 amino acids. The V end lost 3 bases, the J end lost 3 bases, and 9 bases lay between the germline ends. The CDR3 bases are TGTGCCAGCAGTTTCGACACAGTTGGAAACACCATATATTTT. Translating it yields CASSFDTVGNTIYF.

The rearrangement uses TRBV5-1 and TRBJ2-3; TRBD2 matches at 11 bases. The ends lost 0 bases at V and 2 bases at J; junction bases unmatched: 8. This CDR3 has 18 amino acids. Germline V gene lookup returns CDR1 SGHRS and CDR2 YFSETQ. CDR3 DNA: TGCGCCAGCAGCTTGGCCCTCGGACTAGCGGGCTTCACAGATACGCAGTATTTT. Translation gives CASSLALGLAGFTDTQYF. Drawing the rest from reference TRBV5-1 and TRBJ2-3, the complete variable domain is KAGVTQTPRYLIKTRGQQVTLSCSPISGHRSVSWYQQTPGQGLQFLFEYFSETQRNKGNFPGRFSGRQFSNSRSEMNVSTLELGDSALYLCASSLALGLAGFTDTQYFGPGTRLTVL.

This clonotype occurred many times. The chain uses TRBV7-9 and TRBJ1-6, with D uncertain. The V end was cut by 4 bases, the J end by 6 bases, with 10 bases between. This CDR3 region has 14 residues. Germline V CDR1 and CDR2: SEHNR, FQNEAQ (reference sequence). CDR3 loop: CASSSDRSNSPLHF. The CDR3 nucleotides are TGTGCCAGCAGCTCCGACCGGAGTAATTCACCCCTCCACTTT. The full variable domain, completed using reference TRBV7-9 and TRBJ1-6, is DTGVSQNPRHKITKRGQNVTFRCDPISEHNRLYWYRQTLGQGPEFLTYFQNEAQLEKSRLLSDRFSAERPKGSFSTLEIQRTEQGDSAMYLCASSSDRSNSPLHFGNGTRLTVT.

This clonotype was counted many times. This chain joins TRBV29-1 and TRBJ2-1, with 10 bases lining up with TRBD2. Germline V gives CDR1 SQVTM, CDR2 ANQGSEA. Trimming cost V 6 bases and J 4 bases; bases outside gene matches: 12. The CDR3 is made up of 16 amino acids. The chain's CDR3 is CSVAIQAGGPYNEQFF. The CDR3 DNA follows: TGCAGCGTCGCGATACAAGCGGGAGGGCCTTACAATGAGCAGTTCTTC.

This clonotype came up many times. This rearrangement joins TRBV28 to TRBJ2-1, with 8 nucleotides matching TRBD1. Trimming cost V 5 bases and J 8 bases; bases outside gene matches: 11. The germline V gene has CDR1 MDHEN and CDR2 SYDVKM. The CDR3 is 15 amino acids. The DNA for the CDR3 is TGTGCCAGCAGTCCGGACAGGGTCCCCCTCCATGAGCAGTTCTTC. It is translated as CASSPDRVPLHEQFF.

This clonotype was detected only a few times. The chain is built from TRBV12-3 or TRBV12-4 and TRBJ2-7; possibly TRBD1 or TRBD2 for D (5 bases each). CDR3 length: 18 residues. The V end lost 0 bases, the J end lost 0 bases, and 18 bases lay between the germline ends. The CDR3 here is CASSLALIGGRPSYEQYF. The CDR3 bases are TGTGCCAGCAGTTTAGCGCTCATTGGGGGAAGGCCCTCCTACGAGCAGTACTTC.

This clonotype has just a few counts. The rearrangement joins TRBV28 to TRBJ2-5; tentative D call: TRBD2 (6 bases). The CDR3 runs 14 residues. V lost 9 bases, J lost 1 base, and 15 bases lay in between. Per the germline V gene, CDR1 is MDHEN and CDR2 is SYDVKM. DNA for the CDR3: TGTGCCAGTCGGGAGTACAGGCTCCAAGAGACCCAGTACTTC. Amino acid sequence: CASREYRLQETQYF.

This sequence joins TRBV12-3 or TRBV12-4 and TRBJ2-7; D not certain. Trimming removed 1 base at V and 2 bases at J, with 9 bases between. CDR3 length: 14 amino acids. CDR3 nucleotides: TGTGCCAGCAGTTTAGGGCAACTCCCCTACGAGCAGTACTTC. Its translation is CASSLGQLPYEQYF.

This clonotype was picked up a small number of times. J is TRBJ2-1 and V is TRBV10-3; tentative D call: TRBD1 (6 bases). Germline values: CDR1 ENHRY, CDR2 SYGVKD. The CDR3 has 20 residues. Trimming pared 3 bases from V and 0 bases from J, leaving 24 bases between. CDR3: CAISDPDRTLRVSSYNEQFF. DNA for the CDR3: TGTGCCATCAGTGACCCAGACAGGACTTTACGGGTTTCCTCCTACAATGAGCAGTTCTTC.

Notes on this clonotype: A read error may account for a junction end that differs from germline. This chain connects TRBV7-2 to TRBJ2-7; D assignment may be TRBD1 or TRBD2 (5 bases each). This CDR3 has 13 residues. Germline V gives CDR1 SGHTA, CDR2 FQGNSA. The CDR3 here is CASSLARRGPMSF. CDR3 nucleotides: TGTGCCAGCAGCTTAGCTAGACGGGGCCCGATGTCCTTC.

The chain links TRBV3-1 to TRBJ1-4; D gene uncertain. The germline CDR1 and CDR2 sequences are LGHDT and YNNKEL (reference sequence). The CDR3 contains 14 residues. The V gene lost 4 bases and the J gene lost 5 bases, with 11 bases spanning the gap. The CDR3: CASSPPGTNEKLFF. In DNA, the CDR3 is TGTGCCAGCAGCCCTCCGGGAACCAATGAAAAACTGTTTTTT. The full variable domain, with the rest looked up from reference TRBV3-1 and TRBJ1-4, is DTAVSQTPKYLVTQMGNDKSIKCEQNLGHDTMYWYKQDSKKFLKIMFSYNNKELIINETVPNRFSPKSPDKAHLNLHINSLELGDSAVYFCASSPPGTNEKLFFGSGTQLSVL.

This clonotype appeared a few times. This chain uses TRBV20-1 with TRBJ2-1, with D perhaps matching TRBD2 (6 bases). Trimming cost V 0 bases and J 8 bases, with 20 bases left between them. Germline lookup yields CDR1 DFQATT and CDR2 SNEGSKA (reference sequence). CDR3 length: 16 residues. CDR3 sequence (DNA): TGCAGTGCTAGAGATCCGTCCTACCCCGGGGAGGATGAGCAGTTCTTC. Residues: CSARDPSYPGEDEQFF.

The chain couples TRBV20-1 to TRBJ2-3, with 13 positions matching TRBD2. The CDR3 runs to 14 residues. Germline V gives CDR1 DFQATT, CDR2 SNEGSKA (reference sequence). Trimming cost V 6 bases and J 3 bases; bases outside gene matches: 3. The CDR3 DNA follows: TGCAGTGCCAGGACTAGCGGGGGAACAGATACGCAGTATTTT. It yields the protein CSARTSGGTDTQYF.

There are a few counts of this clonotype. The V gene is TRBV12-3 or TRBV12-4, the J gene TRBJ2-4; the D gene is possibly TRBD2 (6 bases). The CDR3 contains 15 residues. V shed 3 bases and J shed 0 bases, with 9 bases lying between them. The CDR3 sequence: CASSFWDLAKNIQYF. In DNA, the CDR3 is TGTGCCAGCAGTTTCTGGGACTTAGCCAAAAACATTCAGTACTTC.

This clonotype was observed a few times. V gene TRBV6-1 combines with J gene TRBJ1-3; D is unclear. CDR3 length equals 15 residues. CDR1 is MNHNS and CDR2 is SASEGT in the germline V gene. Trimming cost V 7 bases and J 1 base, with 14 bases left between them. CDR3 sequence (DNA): TGTGCCAGCATCGGTAGTTGGGGTTCTGGAAACACCATATATTTT. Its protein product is CASIGSWGSGNTIYF.

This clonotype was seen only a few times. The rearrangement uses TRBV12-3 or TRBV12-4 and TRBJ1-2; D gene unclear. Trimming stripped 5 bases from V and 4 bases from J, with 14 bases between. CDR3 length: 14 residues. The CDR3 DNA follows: TGTGCCAGCAGTCTCGCGGGATTAGGCTATGGCTACACCTTC. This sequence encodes CASSLAGLGYGYTF.

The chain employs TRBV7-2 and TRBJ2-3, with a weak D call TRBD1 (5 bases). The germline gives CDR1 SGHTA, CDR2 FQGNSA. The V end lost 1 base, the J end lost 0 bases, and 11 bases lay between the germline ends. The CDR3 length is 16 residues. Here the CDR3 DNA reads TGTGCCAGCAGCTTAGGAAGGGGAACTAGCACAGATACGCAGTATTTT. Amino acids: CASSLGRGTSTDTQYF.

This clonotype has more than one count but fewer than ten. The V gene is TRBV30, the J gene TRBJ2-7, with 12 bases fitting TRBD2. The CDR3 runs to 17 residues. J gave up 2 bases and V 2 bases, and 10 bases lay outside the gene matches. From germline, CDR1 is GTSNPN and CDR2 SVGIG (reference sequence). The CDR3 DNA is TGTGCCTGGAGTTTCGGACTAGCGGGGAAAAAAACCTACGAGCAGTACTTC. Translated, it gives CAWSFGLAGKKTYEQYF.

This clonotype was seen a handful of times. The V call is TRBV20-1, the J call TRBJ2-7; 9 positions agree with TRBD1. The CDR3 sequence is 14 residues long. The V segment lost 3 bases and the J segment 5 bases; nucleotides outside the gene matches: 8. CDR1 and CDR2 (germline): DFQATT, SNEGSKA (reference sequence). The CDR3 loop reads CSASPGTGRNEQYF. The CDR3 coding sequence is TGCAGTGCTAGCCCCGGGACAGGGCGCAACGAGCAGTACTTC.

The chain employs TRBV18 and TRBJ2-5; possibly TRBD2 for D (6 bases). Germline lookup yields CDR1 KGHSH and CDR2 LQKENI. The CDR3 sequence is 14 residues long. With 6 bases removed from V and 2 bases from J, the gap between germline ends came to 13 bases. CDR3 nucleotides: TGTGCCAGCTCTCCTACGGGGGTACAAGAGACCCAGTACTTC. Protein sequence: CASSPTGVQETQYF.